The 21 T cell receptor beta chains presented below share a single source sample, sequenced in a study of T-cell reconstitution after alpha-beta-depleted transplantation in children. Unique molecular identifiers featured in how the TCRbeta library was prepared. One entry per CDR3 protein results from TCRdb running MiXCR on the PCR reads. The sample shows under 450,000 distinct CDR3 sequences, about a sixth of them seen only once. This specimen was PBMCs, mostly from graft donor cells, taken 360 days after TCRalphabeta/CD19-depleted stem cell transplant. Source of these receptors: a boy under three years old who had a stem cell transplant for Wiskott-Aldrich syndrome, so the T cells may come from the graft donor.

The V gene is TRBV24-1, the J gene TRBJ2-1, with 16 bases aligning to TRBD2. Germline V CDR1 and CDR2: KGHDR, SFDVKD. This CDR3 has 19 residues. J lost 5 bases, V lost 4 bases, and 10 bases had no gene match. The CDR3 sequence is CATSDPRGTSGRANNEQFF. The CDR3 bases are TGTGCCACCAGTGACCCGAGGGGGACTAGCGGGAGGGCCAACAATGAGCAGTTCTTC.

The CDR3 is CASSFQLGGGEQFF. The CDR3 region has the DNA TGTGCCAGCAGTTTTCAGCTGGGCGGGGGTGAGCAGTTCTTC. The rearrangement uses TRBV12-3 or TRBV12-4 and TRBJ2-1; 7 bases are a match to TRBD2. V lost 3 bases, J lost 9 bases, and 8 bases stayed unmatched. The CDR3 extends over 14 amino acids.

This clonotype was observed at least ten times. This chain connects TRBV20-1 to TRBJ2-7; D gene uncertain. From germline, CDR1 is DFQATT and CDR2 SNEGSKA (reference sequence). This CDR3 is built from 10 residues. V dropped 6 bases and J dropped 7 bases, with 10 bases sitting between them. The CDR3 loop reads CSASDHEQYF. The CDR3 coding sequence is TGCAGTGCGAGCGACCATGAGCAGTACTTC.

The V and J genes are TRBV5-1 and TRBJ2-7; 9 bases are shared with TRBD2. The junction had 4 bases not matched to a gene; V was cut back by 1 base and J by 2 bases. CDR1 is SGHRS and CDR2 is YFSETQ in the germline V gene. The CDR3 covers 15 residues. Here the CDR3 DNA reads TGCGCCAGCAGCTTGTCCGGGACTAGCCCCTACGAGCAGTACTTC. It yields the protein CASSLSGTSPYEQYF.

This clonotype was seen more than once but under ten times. The rearrangement joins TRBV30 to TRBJ2-5; no clear D. The germline V gene encodes CDR1 GTSNPN and CDR2 SVGIG (reference sequence). This CDR3 spans 13 amino acids. V was pared by 0 bases and J by 2 bases, with 7 bases between. The CDR3 loop reads CAWSVCLQETQYF. As DNA, the CDR3 is TGTGCCTGGAGTGTATGCCTTCAAGAGACCCAGTACTTC.

This clonotype was observed a few times. The V gene is TRBV30, the J gene TRBJ2-5; possible D gene TRBD1, 6 bases. Per the germline V gene, CDR1 is GTSNPN and CDR2 is SVGIG (reference sequence). The V end was cut by 6 bases, the J end by 5 bases, with 16 bases between. The CDR3 is 13 amino acids. The CDR3, as DNA: TGTGCCTGCGCGACAGGCGTCAAGGAGACCCAGTACTTC. Its translation: CACATGVKETQYF.

This sequence joins TRBV11-2 and TRBJ2-7, with D hard to call. This CDR3 contains 14 residues. V lost 1 base and J lost 2, with 9 bases in between. Germline V gene sequence: CDR1 SGHAT, CDR2 FQNNGV. The CDR3 region has the DNA TGTGCCAGCAGCTTAGGATGGTCCCCCTACGAGCAGTACTTC. Protein sequence: CASSLGWSPYEQYF.

The gene calls are TRBV5-1 and TRBJ2-1, with a weak D call TRBD1 (6 bases). The V and J ends lost 4 bases and 0 bases respectively, with 20 bases between them. The CDR3 sequence is 18 residues long. The V gene's germline CDR1 is SGHRS and CDR2 YFSETQ. As DNA, the CDR3 is TGCGCCAGCAGCCCCGGGACACCCAGTTATAGCTCCTACAATGAGCAGTTCTTC. This encodes CASSPGTPSYSSYNEQFF. The full variable domain, its missing parts supplied by reference TRBV5-1 and TRBJ2-1, is KAGVTQTPRYLIKTRGQQVTLSCSPISGHRSVSWYQQTPGQGLQFLFEYFSETQRNKGNFPGRFSGRQFSNSRSEMNVSTLELGDSALYLCASSPGTPSYSSYNEQFFGPGTRLTVL.

This clonotype has a handful of counts. CDR3 nucleotides: TGTGCCAGCAGATCTGAGGTCCGCGCAGATACGCAGTATTTT. It yields the protein CASRSEVRADTQYF. The chain is built from TRBV6-1 and TRBJ2-3; D ambiguous. Per germline, CDR1 MNHNS and CDR2 SASEGT. Deletions cut 6 bases from V and 4 bases from J, with 14 bases between. This CDR3 region has 14 residues.

V gene TRBV6-1 combines with J gene TRBJ2-7; D might be TRBD1 (6 bases). The germline gives CDR1 MNHNS, CDR2 SASEGT. Trimming removed 6 bases from V and 3 bases from J, with 15 bases in between. The CDR3 is made up of 14 amino acids. In DNA, the CDR3 is TGTGCCAGCAGGAGACAGGAGAAGGTCTACGAGCAGTACTTC. Amino acids: CASRRQEKVYEQYF.

This clonotype was observed a few times. The chain couples TRBV20-1 to TRBJ2-1, with no clear D. V dropped 7 bases and J dropped 0 bases, with 13 bases sitting between them. Germline V lookup: CDR1 DFQATT, CDR2 SNEGSKA (reference sequence). The CDR3 totals 14 residues. The CDR3 sequence is CSVMDPYSYNEQFF. In nucleotides, the CDR3 is TGCAGTGTTATGGACCCTTACTCCTACAATGAGCAGTTCTTC.

This clonotype has a handful of counts. This chain uses TRBV28 with TRBJ2-5; 9 bases agree with TRBD2. The CDR3 length is 16 residues. CDR1 MDHEN and CDR2 SYDVKM come from the germline V gene. Trimming removed 1 base from V and 4 bases from J; junction bases left unmatched: 7. CDR3 sequence (DNA): TGTGCCAGCAGTTTATTCCGACTAGCGGCAGGAGAGACCCAGTACTTC. It specifies CASSLFRLAAGETQYF.

Only a few counts were recorded for this clonotype. The V gene is TRBV4-1, the J gene TRBJ1-1; D is perhaps TRBD1 (5 bases). This CDR3 contains 16 residues. Germline-derived CDR1 and CDR2 are MGHRA and YSYEKL. Trimming took 0 bases from V and 1 from J, leaving 12 bases between them. CDR3 region: CASSQEDGGWNTEAFF. CDR3 nucleotides: TGCGCCAGCAGCCAAGAGGACGGGGGTTGGAACACTGAAGCTTTCTTT.

This clonotype has just a few counts. This chain uses TRBV6-1 with TRBJ2-6, with 11 nucleotides matching TRBD1. The CDR3 runs 17 residues. V was clipped by 7 bases and J by 0 bases; unmatched bases: 5. CDR1 is MNHNS and CDR2 is SASEGT in the germline V gene. This CDR3 reads CASTGQGALSGANVLTF. Written as DNA, the CDR3 is TGTGCCAGCACCGGACAGGGGGCTCTCTCTGGGGCCAACGTCCTGACTTTC.

This clonotype was seen a handful of times. This sequence joins TRBV12-3 or TRBV12-4 and TRBJ2-1; D is possibly TRBD1 (6 bases). Trimming left V 7 bases short and J 5 bases short, with 15 bases between. The CDR3 consists of 14 residues. CDR3: CASNPPQGNNEQFF. DNA of the CDR3: TGTGCCAGCAACCCACCGCAGGGGAACAATGAGCAGTTCTTC.

This clonotype was detected a few times. The chain carries TRBV20-1 and TRBJ2-7, with 9 bases lining up with TRBD1. The germline V gene has CDR1 DFQATT and CDR2 SNEGSKA (reference sequence). V dropped 0 bases and J dropped 3; count of bases not matched to a gene: 9. The CDR3 is 16 amino acids. The CDR3 DNA follows: TGCAGTGCTAGAGACGGGTACAGGGGGCTCCTCTACGAGCAGTACTTC. Amino acid sequence: CSARDGYRGLLYEQYF.

This clonotype was found a few times. The V gene is TRBV18, the J gene TRBJ1-2, with TRBD1 identical over 7 bases. V was pared by 3 bases and J by 2 bases, with 3 bases of the junction left unmatched. The CDR3 consists of 14 residues. The V gene's germline CDR1 is KGHSH and CDR2 LQKENI. The CDR3 loop reads CASSPARGNYGYTF. The CDR3 coding sequence is TGTGCCAGCTCACCTGCCAGGGGGAACTATGGCTACACCTTC.

The rearrangement joins TRBV12-3 or TRBV12-4 to TRBJ2-1, with TRBD2 matching 16 bases. This CDR3 region has 19 residues. V gave up 1 base and J gave up 2 bases; unmatched junction bases: 5. CDR3 region: CASSLGGLAGGRAYNEQFF. The CDR3 DNA reads TGTGCCAGCAGTTTAGGGGGACTAGCGGGAGGGCGAGCCTACAATGAGCAGTTCTTC.

This clonotype has only a few counts. V and J are TRBV24-1 and TRBJ2-5, with 7 positions matching TRBD1. This CDR3 region has 16 residues. The germline V gene has CDR1 KGHDR and CDR2 SFDVKD. The V gene end was trimmed by 5 bases and the J gene end by 5 bases; junction bases not matched to a gene: 13. In DNA, the CDR3 is TGTGCCACCAGTGTCCGGGACAGAGGATGGAGGGAGACCCAGTACTTC. Amino acid sequence: CATSVRDRGWRETQYF.

This chain links TRBV12-3 or TRBV12-4 with TRBJ2-1; weak D call: TRBD2 (5 bases). Deletions cut 4 bases from V and 2 bases from J, with 15 bases between. The CDR3 runs 16 residues. The CDR3 DNA is TGTGCCAGCAGTTCCCCCGTGAGCGGCCCCTACAATGAGCAGTTCTTC. Its translation: CASSSPVSGPYNEQFF.

This clonotype was recorded a few times. The chain joins TRBV29-1 to TRBJ2-3; TRBD2 agrees at 7 bases. Looked up from germline, CDR1 is SQVTM and CDR2 is ANQGSEA. V shed 2 bases and J 1 base; nucleotides not matched to a gene: 6. CDR3 size: 15 residues. The CDR3 DNA reads TGCAGCGTTGAACTACCTAGCGGACGCACAGATACGCAGTATTTT. Amino acids: CSVELPSGRTDTQYF.